This T cell receptor beta chain was observed in a study of lymphopenia after photon versus proton radiotherapy. Trimming removed 2 bases at V and 4 bases at J, with 3 bases between. In germline, CDR1 is SGHNT, CDR2 YYREEE (reference sequence). The length of the CDR3 is 11 residues. The repertoire was sequenced with immunoSEQ multiplex PCR; TCRdb's copy has only in-frame clones and lacks some. The data show 15,000 to 20,000 clones, with 84% seen just once and roughly 20% held by the top ten. Comments on this clone: The antigen is unknown.

Study outcomes and limitations: Only patients who died were analyzed for survival; proton advantage is unproven. Post-nadir TCR diversity decline inversely tracked overall survival among those who died. Under photons, naive T cells and diversity fell while effector/memory populations rose. Oligoclonal CD8+ Temra expansion after nadir drove photon patients' diversity drop.

Here the sequenced sample was peripheral blood, taken from a patient treated with proton-based radiotherapy. This chain joins TRBV5-4 and TRBJ1-2; no firm D call. The sequence derives from a man aged 65-85 years with pancreatic cancer. CDR3: CASSFSYGYTF. The CDR3 region has the DNA TGTGCCAGCAGCTTTAGCTATGGCTACACCTTC.